This TCR beta chain was observed in a study of T cell repertoires in cytomegalovirus infection. Study-level background: Recently identified HLA-C-restricted CMV epitopes and well-studied HLA-B-restricted CMV epitopes were used by the study. An indication of both CMV infection and matching HLA type came from public TCR beta signatures.

This clonotype was counted only a few times. Antigen: not known. This CDR3 spans 16 amino acids. The germline V gene has CDR1 MNHNY and CDR2 SVGAGI (reference sequence). V dropped 3 bases and J dropped 3 bases, with 17 bases sitting between them. Study results and caveats: There were carriers of CMV plus the relevant HLA, and cumulative public TCR beta family frequency identified them. Across the ex vivo response, the dominant clonotypes were HLA-C-restricted CMV-specific TCR beta clonotypes.

Via MiXCR, TCRdb re-called the reads, giving one row per CDR3 protein. The data contain roughly 920,000 distinct CDR3 sequences, less than 35% of them singletons. The V call is TRBV6-6, the J call TRBJ1-1; D is ambiguous. This receptor was identified in a human donor in good health (CMV status not recorded). Some clones in this sample may be carry-over from other donors' samples. This material consisted of cultured CD8+ T cells from PBMCs, taken from culture after CMV antigen stimulation. The CDR3 coding sequence is TGTGCCAGCAGTTATGGGCAACCCACCGGGGACACTGAAGCTTTCTTT. Protein product: CASSYGQPTGDTEAFF.